These T cell receptor beta chains were read from a single sample in a study of shared clonotypes between healthy human individuals. Profiled with immunoSEQ multiplex PCR; TCRdb holds only in-frame clones, not every one. The sample lists over a million clones, approximately 78% seen once, with roughly 0.61% in the top ten. The sequenced sample consisted of memory CD4+ T cells from PBMCs. These receptors were collected from a man between 18 and 35 years old in good health. Some clones in this sample may be carry-over from other donors' samples. Both conserved end residues are part of each CDR3. Fields, in order: clone size, J gene, V gene, D gene, CDR3 DNA, CDR3 protein. D genes are given only for firm matches. The listing skips clone size in some rows; elsewhere it reads once, few, many or a size class.

few | TRBJ1-2 | TRBV11-2 | TRBD1 | TGTGCCAGCAGCCACGTTAGGGGTTATTGGCGGGACAGCGACCCTGGCTACACCTTC | CASSHVRGYWRDSDPGYTF
. | TRBJ1-1 | TRBV6-6 | . | TGTGCCAGCAGTCCGAGGGGGGCCGGGACTGAAGCTTTCTTT | CASSPRGAGTEAFF
. | TRBJ1-1 | TRBV6-4 | . | TGTGCCAGCAGTGCAACAGGGAAACGGGGAACTGAAGCTTTCTTT | CASSATGKRGTEAFF
. | TRBJ1-2 | TRBV7-8 | . | TGTGCCAGCAGCTTAGAACGGTCACTTGGCTACACCTTC | CASSLERSLGYTF
. | TRBJ2-5 | TRBV21-1 | . | TGTGCCAGCGCCCCCTGGAGGGGGCCATTAGAGACCCAGTACTTC | CASAPWRGPLETQYF
. | TRBJ1-5 | TRBV28 | . | TGTGCCAGCAGAGGAGGGTCTCAGCCCCAGCATTTT | CASRGGSQPQHF
. | TRBJ1-3 | TRBV19 | TRBD1 | TGTGCCACCAAGACAGGGGCTGGAAACACCATATATTTT | CATKTGAGNTIYF
. | TRBJ2-2 | TRBV7-3 | TRBD2 | TGTGCCAGCAGCCCCCTGGGGCTAGCGGTGACCGGGGAGCTGTTTTTT | CASSPLGLAVTGELFF
. | TRBJ2-5 | TRBV30 | . | TGTGCCTGGAGTAGGCGGAGGGGGGTAGAGACCCAGTACTTC | CAWSRRRGVETQYF
. | TRBJ2-1 | TRBV9 | . | TGTGCCAGCAGCGTTGCGGGATCCACGTGGGGCAATGAGCAGTTCTTC | CASSVAGSTWGNEQFF
. | TRBJ2-7 | TRBV9 | . | TGTGCCAGCAGCGTAGGGGATCAAACCTACGAGCAGTACTTC | CASSVGDQTYEQYF
once | TRBJ1-5 | TRBV6-6 | . | TGTGCCAGCAGTTTGCAGAGGGAGCCCCAGCATTTT | CASSLQREPQHF
. | TRBJ2-4 | TRBV19 | TRBD1 | TGTGCCAGTACCACCTTGAGACAGGGGAACCAAAACATTCAGTACTTC | CASTTLRQGNQNIQYF
. | TRBJ2-1 | TRBV7-8 | . | TGTGCCAGCAGCTCCCAGGGGGGAGTCCCTTACAATGAGCAGTTCTTC | CASSSQGGVPYNEQFF
. | TRBJ2-1 | TRBV20-1 | . | TGCAGTGCTAGTTGGCGCGAGCAGTTCTTC | CSASWREQFF
. | TRBJ2-1 | TRBV5-1 | TRBD2 | TGCGTCAGCAGCTTACCAACTAGCGGCACCTACAATGAGCAGTTCTTC | CVSSLPTSGTYNEQFF
. | TRBJ1-3 | TRBV5-1 | . | TGCGCCAGCACCGCAGGGTCCGCTGGAAACACCATATATTTT | CASTAGSAGNTIYF
. | TRBJ2-7 | TRBV28 | TRBD1 | TGTGCCAGCAGGGGGACAGGGGGAGCCTACGAGCAGTACTTC | CASRGTGGAYEQYF
. | TRBJ1-5 | TRBV19 | . | TGTGCCAGTAGTAGGGGGCAGCCGGATCAGCCCCAGCATTTT | CASSRGQPDQPQHF
. | TRBJ1-2 | TRBV11-2 | . | TGTGCCAGCAGCTTAGGGCAGAACTATGGCTACACCTTC | CASSLGQNYGYTF
few | TRBJ2-3 | TRBV15 | TRBD1 | TGTGCCACCAGGGATACAGGGGGACTGGATACGCAGTATTTT | CATRDTGGLDTQYF
. | TRBJ1-4 | TRBV25-1 | . | TGTGCCAGCAGTGAGGGACGCCAAGCAACTAATGAAAAACTGTTTTTT | CASSEGRQATNEKLFF
. | TRBJ1-4 | TRBV18 | . | TGTGCCAGCTCACCAGACGTTAATGAAAAACTGTTTTTT | CASSPDVNEKLFF
. | TRBJ2-5 | TRBV5-4 | TRBD1 | TGTGCCAGCAGCAAGGACAGGGAACAAGAGACCCAGTACTTC | CASSKDREQETQYF
. | TRBJ2-7 | TRBV18 | TRBD1 | TGTGCCAGCTCCTCGACAGGGGGCTACGAGCAGTACTTC | CASSSTGGYEQYF
. | TRBJ2-7 | TRBV5-4 | TRBD1 | TGTGCCAGCAGCACCGGGACAGGGTCTAACGAGCAGTACTTC | CASSTGTGSNEQYF
many | TRBJ2-1 | TRBV29-1 | . | TGCAGCGTCCTCGGGGGCCTCCGGGCGGATGAGCAGTTCTTC | CSVLGGLRADEQFF
. | TRBJ2-5 | TRBV28 | . | TGTGCCAGCAGAATGGCCGCGGGGGAGACCCAGTACTTC | CASRMAAGETQYF
. | TRBJ2-3 | TRBV7-3 | . | TGTGCCAGCAGCCAAGGTCCTAGCACAGATACGCAGTATTTT | CASSQGPSTDTQYF
. | TRBJ2-7 | TRBV4-1 | . | TGCGCCAGCAGCCAGTCCTTAGGGGTCTACGAGCAGTACTTC | CASSQSLGVYEQYF
. | TRBJ1-2 | TRBV19 | . | TGTGCCAGTACGGGGGCCTATGGCTACACCTTC | CASTGAYGYTF
. | TRBJ2-1 | TRBV5-4 | . | TGTGCCAGCAGCTGGAGCGCTTACAATGAGCAGTTCTTC | CASSWSAYNEQFF
. | TRBJ1-1 | TRBV4-3 | . | TGCGCCAGCAGCCATCATAAAGGGACGGGAGGAGGAACTGAAGCTTTCTTT | CASSHHKGTGGGTEAFF
many | TRBJ2-5 | TRBV27 | TRBD2 | TGTGCCAGCAGTCTCGGACTAGCGGGAGGGCAAGAGACCCAGTACTTC | CASSLGLAGGQETQYF
once | TRBJ1-4 | TRBV5-4 | . | TGTGCCAGCAGCTTGGAGGCGGCAGGGAGGGGTGAAAAACTGTTTTTT | CASSLEAAGRGEKLFF
. | TRBJ1-1 | TRBV6-1 | TRBD1 | TGTGCCAGCAGTGAATATGGGGGGACAGTCAACACTGAAGCTTTCTTT | CASSEYGGTVNTEAFF
once | TRBJ2-6 | TRBV5-4 | TRBD2 | TGTGCCAGCAGCCCCCCAAAGGGAGGGGCACCAAGGGCTGGGGCCAACGTCCTGACTTTC | CASSPPKGGAPRAGANVLTF
. | TRBJ1-1 | TRBV6-1 | . | TGTGCCAGCAGTGCCCGGACCGGGGGGGCTTTCTTT | CASSARTGGAFF
. | TRBJ2-5 | TRBV7-2 | . | TGTGCCAGCAGCTTAGATCGGGGTCGGGAGACCCAGTACTTC | CASSLDRGRETQYF
once | TRBJ2-5 | TRBV4-1 | . | TGCGCCAGCAGCCTTACTGAAGGGGAGACCCAGTACTTC | CASSLTEGETQYF
. | TRBJ2-5 | TRBV6-1 | . | TGTGCCAGCAGGATACAGGGGGGGGAGAGAGAGACCCAGTACTTC | CASRIQGGERETQYF
. | TRBJ2-1 | TRBV27 | TRBD2 | TGTGCCAGCAGTCGACTAGCGGGAGGGGACTACAATGAGCAGTTCTTC | CASSRLAGGDYNEQFF
. | TRBJ2-1 | TRBV7-2 | . | TGTGCCAGCAGCTTAGCCTCTAGGATCGGCCACAATGAGCAGTTCTTC | CASSLASRIGHNEQFF
. | TRBJ1-2 | TRBV5-6 | . | TGTGCCAGCAACAGGGAGGGGAGCTACACCTTC | CASNREGSYTF
. | TRBJ2-1 | TRBV7-6 | . | TGTGCCAGCAGCCGCCCCAGGGCGGACGAGCAGTTCTTC | CASSRPRADEQFF
once | TRBJ2-1 | TRBV10-1 | . | TGCGCCAGCAGTGACCCCTACAATGAGCAGTTCTTC | CASSDPYNEQFF
. | TRBJ2-7 | TRBV28 | . | TGTGCCAGCAGTTTAAAGGGGGGGAAGGGCTACGAGCAGTACTTC | CASSLKGGKGYEQYF
. | TRBJ1-3 | TRBV2 | . | TGTGCCAGCAGTGAATGGGACGTGGGCCAGGGGTCGAACACCATATATTTT | CASSEWDVGQGSNTIYF
. | TRBJ2-2 | TRBV11-3 | TRBD1 | TGTGCCAGCAGCCCGGGACAGGGGAGGACCGGGGAGCTGTTTTTT | CASSPGQGRTGELFF
. | TRBJ2-3 | TRBV4-2 | . | TGTGCCAGCAGCCAAGAACCCGCCTTCACAGATACGCAGTATTTT | CASSQEPAFTDTQYF
. | TRBJ1-5 | TRBV15 | . | TGTGCCACCAGCCGGACAGACTATAGCAATCAGCCCCAGCATTTT | CATSRTDYSNQPQHF
. | TRBJ2-5 | TRBV29-1 | . | TGCAGCGTTGAAGATCCAGCGTCGTCGGGTCTCCGCTTATACTTC | CSVEDPASSGLRLYF
once | TRBJ2-1 | TRBV11-2 | TRBD2 | TGTGCCAGCAGCTCACTAGCGGGAGCCTACAATGAGCAGTTCTTC | CASSSLAGAYNEQFF
. | TRBJ2-7 | TRBV28 | TRBD2 | TGTGCCAGCAGCCCCGGGACTAGCGGGGGGTACGAGCAGTACTTC | CASSPGTSGGYEQYF